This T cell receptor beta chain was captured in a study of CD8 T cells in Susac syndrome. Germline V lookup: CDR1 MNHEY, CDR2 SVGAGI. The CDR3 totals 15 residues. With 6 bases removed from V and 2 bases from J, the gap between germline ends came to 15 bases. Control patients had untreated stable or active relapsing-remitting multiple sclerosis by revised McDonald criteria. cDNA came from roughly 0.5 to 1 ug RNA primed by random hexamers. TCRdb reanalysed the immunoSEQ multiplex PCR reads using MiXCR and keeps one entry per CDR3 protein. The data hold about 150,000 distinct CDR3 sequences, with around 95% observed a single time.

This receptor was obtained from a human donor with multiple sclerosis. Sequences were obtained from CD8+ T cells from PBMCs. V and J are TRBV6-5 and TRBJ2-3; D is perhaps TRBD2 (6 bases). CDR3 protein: CASSPMEGLTDTQYF. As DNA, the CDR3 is TGTGCCAGCAGCCCGATGGAGGGCCTCACAGATACGCAGTATTTT.